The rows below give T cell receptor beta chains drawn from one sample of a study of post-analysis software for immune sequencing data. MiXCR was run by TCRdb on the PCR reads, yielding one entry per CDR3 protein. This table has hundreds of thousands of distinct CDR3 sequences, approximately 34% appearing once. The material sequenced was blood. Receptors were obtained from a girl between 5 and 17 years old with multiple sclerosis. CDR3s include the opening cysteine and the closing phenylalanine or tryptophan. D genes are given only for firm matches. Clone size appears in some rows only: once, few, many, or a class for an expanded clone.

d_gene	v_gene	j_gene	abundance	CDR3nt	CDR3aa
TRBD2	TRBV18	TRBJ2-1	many	TGTGCCAGCTCAACTCAACCGGGACTAGGTCAGGATGAGCAGTTCTTC	CASSTQPGLGQDEQFF
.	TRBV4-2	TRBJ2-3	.	TGTGCCAGCAGCCCCCAGGGTGGATGGTCGGGTACGCAGTATTTT	CASSPQGGWSGTQYF
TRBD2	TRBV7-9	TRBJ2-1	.	TGTGCCAGCAGCTGGCGTAGGATGCGGGGGGGTAACAATGAGCAGTTCTTC	CASSWRRMRGGNNEQFF
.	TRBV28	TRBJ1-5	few	TGTGCCAGCAGTCTAATGGGGGTGCCGTTGAGCAATCAGCCCCAGCATTTT	CASSLMGVPLSNQPQHF
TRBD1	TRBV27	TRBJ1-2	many	TGTGCCAGCAGTTCGCGGACAGGCGCTCATGGCTACACCTTC	CASSSRTGAHGYTF
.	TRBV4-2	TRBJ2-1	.	TGTGTCAGCAGCCAAGCCCACGGACAGCTTTACAATGAGCAGTTCTTC	CVSSQAHGQLYNEQFF
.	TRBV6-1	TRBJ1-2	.	TGTGCCAGCAGTGAAGTGCGCGGGCAGGGAGGCTACACCTTC	CASSEVRGQGGYTF
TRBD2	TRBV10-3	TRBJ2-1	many	TGTGCCATCAGTGCTGGCGGGGGGGGAAGCTCCTACAATGAGCAGTTCTTC	CAISAGGGGSSYNEQFF
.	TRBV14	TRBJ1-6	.	TGTGCCAGCAGCCAACTCGGACAAGAGGATTTACCCCTCCACTTT	CASSQLGQEDLPLHF
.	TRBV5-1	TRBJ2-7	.	TGCGCCAGCAGCTTGGCGGGAGACAGCTCCTACGAGCAGTACTTC	CASSLAGDSSYEQYF
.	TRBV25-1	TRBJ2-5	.	TGTGCCAGCAGTGAGGGAGACAGTTCCATCCAGTACTTC	CASSEGDSSIQYF
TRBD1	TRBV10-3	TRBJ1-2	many	TGTGCCATCAGTGAAGGGAGACAGGGAGGGAACTATGGCTACACCTTC	CAISEGRQGGNYGYTF
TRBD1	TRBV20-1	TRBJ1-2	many	TGCAGTGCTTCCAACAGGGGGCATAACGGCTACACCTTC	CSASNRGHNGYTF
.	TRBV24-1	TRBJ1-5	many	TGTGCCACCAGTGATTTGGACACCAATCAGCCCCAGCATTTT	CATSDLDTNQPQHF
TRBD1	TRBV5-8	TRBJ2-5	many	TGTGCCAGCAGCTTGTGGGACAGGGTTGAAGAGACCCAGTACTTC	CASSLWDRVEETQYF
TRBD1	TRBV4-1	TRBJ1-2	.	TGCGCCAGCAGCCAAACAGGGGGCAGCGACTATGGCTACACCTTC	CASSQTGGSDYGYTF
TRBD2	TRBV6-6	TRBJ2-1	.	TGTGCCAGCAGTTACCTAGGACTAGCGGGGATATACAATGAGCAGTTCTTC	CASSYLGLAGIYNEQFF
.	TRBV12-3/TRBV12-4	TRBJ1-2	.	TGTGCCAGCATGGCGGGGGGTGGCTACACCTTC	CASMAGGGYTF
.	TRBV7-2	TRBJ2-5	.	TGTGCCAGCAGCGCTACAGGGCCACGAGAGACCCAGTACTTC	CASSATGPRETQYF
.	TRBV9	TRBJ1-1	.	TGTGCCAGCAGCCCTCCAGGGGTTTCGCACACTGAAGCTTTCTTT	CASSPPGVSHTEAFF
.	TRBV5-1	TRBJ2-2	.	TGCGCCAGCAGCTTGGAGCACGGACCCTATGCCGGGGAGCTGTTTTTT	CASSLEHGPYAGELFF
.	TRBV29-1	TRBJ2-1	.	TGCAGCGTTGTACTCGGAAACAGGGATCCGGGCGAGCAGTTCTTC	CSVVLGNRDPGEQFF
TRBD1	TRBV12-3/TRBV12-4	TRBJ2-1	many	TGTGCCAGCAGTCTCACCGGACAGGGGTTGAAGAATGAGCAGTTCTTC	CASSLTGQGLKNEQFF
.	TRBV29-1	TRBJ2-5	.	TGCAGCGTTGAAATAGCGGTCCAAGAGACCCAGTACTTC	CSVEIAVQETQYF
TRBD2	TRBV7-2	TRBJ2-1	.	TGTGCCAGCAGCTTGCGGGGGGTTAGCGATGAGCAGTTCTTC	CASSLRGVSDEQFF
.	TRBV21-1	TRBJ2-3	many	TGTGCCAGCAGCAAAAGGTGCACGCAGTATTTT	CASSKRCTQYF
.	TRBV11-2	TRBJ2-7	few	TGTGCCAGCGAGCTCTCCTACGAGCAGTACTTC	CASELSYEQYF
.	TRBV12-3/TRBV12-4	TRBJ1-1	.	TGTGCCAGCAGTTTTCGGGTAGGTGAAGCTTTCTTT	CASSFRVGEAFF
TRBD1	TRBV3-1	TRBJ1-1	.	TGTGCCAGCAGCCCGGGACAGGGGGGTGAAGCTTTCTTT	CASSPGQGGEAFF
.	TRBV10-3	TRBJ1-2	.	TGTGCCATCAGTGAGGGTGCCCGGAACCCTAACTATGGCTACACCTTC	CAISEGARNPNYGYTF
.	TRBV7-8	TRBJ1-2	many	TGTGCCAGCAGCTCCACAGGCTTGGGGGGCTACACCTTC	CASSSTGLGGYTF
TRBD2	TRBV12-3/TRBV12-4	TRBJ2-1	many	TGTGCCAGCAACCTAATAGCGGGGGGTAGCTCCTACAATGAGCAGTTCTTC	CASNLIAGGSSYNEQFF
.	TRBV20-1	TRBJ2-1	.	TGCAGTGCTAGGTCAGGGTATGGCTGGACCCAGTTCTTC	CSARSGYGWTQFF
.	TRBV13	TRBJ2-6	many	TGTGCCAGCAGCTTGAGGGGCCCTGGGGCCAACGTCCTGACTTTC	CASSLRGPGANVLTF
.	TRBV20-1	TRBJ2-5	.	TGCAGTATCCGGACGGAAGAGACCCAGTACTTC	CSIRTEETQYF
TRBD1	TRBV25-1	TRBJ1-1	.	TGTGCCGGCACTCCGACGACAGGGTCTGAAGCTTTCTTT	CAGTPTTGSEAFF
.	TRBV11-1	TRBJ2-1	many	TGTGCCAGCAGCCCGGATAGGAATGAGCAGTTCTTC	CASSPDRNEQFF
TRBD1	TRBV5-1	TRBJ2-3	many	TGCGCCAGCAGCATTACACAGGGGTCAGATACGCAGTATTTT	CASSITQGSDTQYF
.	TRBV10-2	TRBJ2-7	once	TGCGCCAGCAGCGCTTCCGGTCGCGAGCAGTACTTC	CASSASGREQYF
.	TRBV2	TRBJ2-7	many	TGTGCCAGCGGTGAGGGGGGTATCCTTTACGAGCAGTACTTC	CASGEGGILYEQYF
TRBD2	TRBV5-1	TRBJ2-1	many	TGCGCCAGCAGCCATCGGACTAGCGGAGTTAAAGTGGATGAGCAGTTCTTC	CASSHRTSGVKVDEQFF
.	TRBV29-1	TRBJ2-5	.	TGCAGCGTTGGGGTACTCGGACGCCGACCTGAGCAGTACTTC	CSVGVLGRRPEQYF
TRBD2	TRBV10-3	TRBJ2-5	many	TGTGCCATCGCCCCGGGAGGGAATCAAGAGACCCAGTACTTC	CAIAPGGNQETQYF
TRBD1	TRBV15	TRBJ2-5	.	TGTGCCACCAGCCCACAGGGGGCGGGGGAGACCCAGTACTTC	CATSPQGAGETQYF
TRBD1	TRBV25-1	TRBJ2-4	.	TGTGCCAGCAGTGGAAGGGGGCTACTAGCCAAAAACATTCAGTACTTC	CASSGRGLLAKNIQYF
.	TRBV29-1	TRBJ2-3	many	TGCAGCGTTGAAAGGGGGGCAGGTACAGATACGCAGTATTTT	CSVERGAGTDTQYF
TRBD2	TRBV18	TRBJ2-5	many	TGTGCCAGCTCACCCCGGCGACTAGCGGGGGAAGAGACCCAGTACTTC	CASSPRRLAGEETQYF
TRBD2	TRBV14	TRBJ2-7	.	TGTGCCAGCAGCCAAGGATCAGCGGGATTAGGGTACGAGCAGTACTTC	CASSQGSAGLGYEQYF
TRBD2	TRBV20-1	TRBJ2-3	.	TGCAGTGCTAGTAGCGGGAGAGCCGATACGCAGTATTTT	CSASSGRADTQYF
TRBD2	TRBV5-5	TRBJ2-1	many	TGTGCCAGCTGGACTAGCGGGGCCTCTACCAATGAGCAGTTCTTC	CASWTSGASTNEQFF